These 27 T cell receptor beta chains were sequenced from one sample in a study of blood T cells in healthy people across ages. A second PCR, run for about 7 to 11 cycles, used a sample-barcoded 5' primer plus a J-beta primer mix. TCRdb re-called the 5' RACE reads through MiXCR, storing one row per CDR3 protein. The sample holds 1,500,000 or so distinct CDR3 sequences, roughly 43% seen once. The specimen was blood. These receptors were taken from a woman aged 18-30 years in good health.

V usage is TRBV4-1 and J usage is TRBJ2-1, with TRBD2 identical over 11 bases. Germline V lookup: CDR1 MGHRA, CDR2 YSYEKL. With V trimmed by 3 bases and J by 10 bases, 11 bases remained unmatched. This CDR3 is 16 amino acids long. The CDR3 DNA reads as TGCGCCAGCAGCCATGATATAGCGGGGGGGGCACACGAGCAGTTCTTC. It specifies CASSHDIAGGAHEQFF.

J is TRBJ2-1 and V is TRBV20-1; D might be TRBD1 (5 bases). From germline, CDR1 is DFQATT and CDR2 SNEGSKA (reference sequence). This CDR3 comprises 10 residues. The V and J ends lost 2 bases and 9 bases respectively, with 5 bases between them. CDR3 sequence reads: CSARRGEQFF. The CDR3 DNA follows: TGCAGTGCTAGAAGGGGTGAGCAGTTCTTC.

The chain recombines TRBV10-3 with TRBJ2-7, with TRBD2 matching 9 bases. With V trimmed by 10 bases and J by 0 bases, 7 bases remained unmatched. Germline assignment: CDR1 ENHRY and CDR2 SYGVKD. The CDR3 runs to 14 residues. Written as DNA, the CDR3 is TGTGCCAGCAAGCGGGAGGCGAGCTCCTACGAGCAGTACTTC. It is translated as CASKREASSYEQYF.

The chain uses TRBV20-1 and TRBJ2-5, with 12 bases that match TRBD1. The J call may be faulty, since TRBJ2-7 better matches the DNA end. The germline CDR1 and CDR2 sequences are DFQATT and SNEGSKA (reference sequence). The CDR3 is 15 amino acids. This CDR3 reads CSASDGDRGLYEQYF. In DNA, the CDR3 is TGCAGTGCTAGCGACGGGGACAGGGGGCTCTACGAGCAGTACTTC.

The rearrangement links TRBV20-1 to TRBJ2-7, with 7 bases that match TRBD2. This CDR3 region has 17 residues. Germline CDR1 reads DFQATT; CDR2 reads SNEGSKA (reference sequence). V trimming: 5 bases; J trimming: 7 bases; junction bases outside the gene matches: 23. CDR3 sequence: CSAPGLAAGRPYNEQYF. In DNA, the CDR3 is TGCAGTGCTCCGGGGCTAGCGGCAGGGAGACCCTACAATGAGCAGTACTTC.

The table lists this clonotype with a few counts. The rearrangement joins TRBV4-3 to TRBJ1-1; D gene ambiguous. V lost 4 bases and J 2 bases, leaving 14 bases between the germline ends. This CDR3 region has 15 residues. The V gene's germline CDR1 is LGHNA and CDR2 YSLEER. The CDR3 DNA is TGCGCCAGCAGCCTAGCATATGGTACTAACACTGAAGCTTTCTTT. Amino acid sequence: CASSLAYGTNTEAFF.

The CDR3 sequence is CASSQVDRGPTYGYTF. The CDR3 nucleotides read TGTGCCAGCAGCCAAGTCGACAGGGGGCCAACCTATGGCTACACCTTC. The V and J genes are TRBV3-1 and TRBJ1-2, with TRBD1 matching 10 bases. The V and J ends lost 1 base and 4 bases, in that order; junction bases with no gene match: 6. Germline V CDR1 and CDR2: LGHDT, YNNKEL (reference sequence). This CDR3 comprises 16 residues. Using reference TRBV3-1 and TRBJ1-2 for the parts outside the CDR3, the full variable domain is DTAVSQTPKYLVTQMGNDKSIKCEQNLGHDTMYWYKQDSKKFLKIMFSYNNKELIINETVPNRFSPKSPDKAHLNLHINSLELGDSAVYFCASSQVDRGPTYGYTFGSGTRLTVV.

In regard to this clonotype: At one end the junction does not follow the germline gene, possibly because of a read error. This rearrangement joins TRBV7-2 to TRBJ2-1; unclear D gene. The CDR3 is 18 amino acids. The germline V gene encodes CDR1 SGHTA and CDR2 FQGNSA. The CDR3 DNA reads as TGTGCCAGCAGCTTAGTGGGAATTTCGCGGAGCTCCTACAATGGGCAGTTCTTC. It translates to CASSLVGISRSSYNGQFF.

This clonotype was recorded many times. The chain links TRBV20-1 to TRBJ2-7, with D possibly TRBD1 on 6 matching bases. The CDR3 consists of 12 residues. Germline V gene data show CDR1 as DFQATT and CDR2 as SNEGSKA (reference sequence). The DNA of the CDR3 is TGCAGCGCTTCCCCAGGGGCCTACGAGCAGTACTTC. It specifies CSASPGAYEQYF.

This clonotype was observed a single time. The rearrangement joins TRBV7-9 to TRBJ2-2; the match to TRBD1 covers 8 bases. CDR3 length: 16 residues. Germline V gives CDR1 SEHNR, CDR2 FQNEAQ (reference sequence). V gave up 4 bases and J gave up 4 bases; unmatched junction bases: 8. The CDR3 region is CASSWGDRLTTGELFF. As DNA, the CDR3 is TGTGCCAGCAGCTGGGGGGACAGGTTGACCACCGGGGAGCTGTTTTTT.

On this clonotype: The junction shows a germline mismatch at one end, possibly a read error. In DNA, the CDR3 is TGCGCCGGCAGCGGGGTCACCTCTGGGGCCAACGTCCTGACTTTC. Translated: CAGSGVTSGANVLTF. This chain links TRBV4-1 with TRBJ2-6; 7 bases line up with TRBD2. Per germline, CDR1 MGHRA and CDR2 YSYEKL. This CDR3 region has 15 residues.

This clonotype has a handful of counts. This rearrangement joins TRBV10-3 to TRBJ2-1, with 15 positions matching TRBD2. The germline V gene has CDR1 ENHRY and CDR2 SYGVKD. Germline trimming cut 6 bases from V and 6 bases from J; bases unmatched to any gene: 9. This CDR3 comprises 17 residues. The chain's CDR3 is CAISAGLAGGRGNEQFF. CDR3 nucleotide sequence: TGTGCCATCAGCGCTGGACTAGCGGGGGGGCGGGGCAATGAGCAGTTCTTC.

Of note for this clonotype: A much more abundant neighbour one base away suggests this may be a read error. The chain recombines TRBV2 with TRBJ2-4; D remains ambiguous. The J call is in doubt because the DNA end fits TRBJ2-7 better. The CDR3 is made up of 11 amino acids. The germline V gene encodes CDR1 SNHLY and CDR2 FYNNEI. This CDR3 is CATKVGGEQYF. The DNA of the CDR3 is TGTGCCACCAAGGTCGGCGGCGAGCAGTACTTC.

The chain carries TRBV9 and TRBJ1-1, with 7 bases that match TRBD1. This CDR3 has 18 residues. J gave up 5 bases and V 4 bases, and 20 bases lay outside the gene matches. Per the germline V gene, CDR1 is SGDLS and CDR2 is YYNGEE. CDR3 nucleotides: TGTGCCAGCAGCCCCCAGGCGGCCAGGGGGACCAGGAGGACTGAAGCTTTCTTT. It codes for CASSPQAARGTRRTEAFF.

This clonotype has more than one count but fewer than ten. The V and J genes are TRBV7-2 and TRBJ2-1; 10 nucleotides agree with TRBD2. With 2 bases clipped from V and 8 bases from J, the junction kept 9 bases outside the gene matches. The CDR3 loop spans 16 amino acids. The germline V gene encodes CDR1 SGHTA and CDR2 FQGNSA. DNA of the CDR3: TGTGCCAGCAGCTTATTTGCTAGCGGGAGTTCGGATGAGCAGTTCTTC. This translates into CASSLFASGSSDEQFF.

This chain links TRBV7-3 with TRBJ2-2; 10 bases agree with TRBD1. J lost 5 bases, V lost 4 bases, and 4 bases had no gene match. This CDR3 has 15 residues. Looked up from germline, CDR1 is SGHTA and CDR2 is FQGTGA. The CDR3 loop reads CASSWTGGRTGELFF. The CDR3, as DNA: TGTGCCAGCAGCTGGACAGGGGGACGGACCGGGGAGCTGTTTTTT.

The chain is built from TRBV6-6 and TRBJ2-1; D gene ambiguous. CDR1 and CDR2 (germline): MNHNY, SVGAGI (reference sequence). Trimming stripped 0 bases from V and 6 bases from J, with 9 bases between. The CDR3 loop spans 14 amino acids. CDR3 region: CASSYSEPGNEQFF. In DNA form, the CDR3 reads TGTGCCAGCAGTTACTCGGAGCCTGGCAATGAGCAGTTCTTC.

This clonotype appeared a few times. This CDR3 reads CSGAEGEKLFF. CDR3 sequence (DNA): TGCAGCGGGGCTGAGGGTGAAAAACTGTTTTTT. The V and J genes are TRBV20-1 and TRBJ1-4, with a possible D match to TRBD1 (5 bases). The CDR3 extends over 11 amino acids. Germline CDR1 and CDR2: DFQATT and SNEGSKA (reference sequence).

This clonotype was counted between two and nine times. The CDR3 DNA follows: TGTGCCAGCAGTGAAAGAACTAGCGGGAATAACGAGCAGTACTTC. Protein product: CASSERTSGNNEQYF. The V and J genes are TRBV2 and TRBJ2-7; 10 bases are shared with TRBD2. The junction had 6 bases not matched to a gene; V was cut back by 2 bases and J by 5 bases. This CDR3 spans 15 amino acids. Germline CDR1 SNHLY, CDR2 FYNNEI. Together with reference TRBV2 and TRBJ2-7, the CDR3 gives the full variable domain: EPEVTQTPSHQVTQMGQEVILRCVPISNHLYFYWYRQILGQKVEFLVSFYNNEISEKSEIFDDQFSVERPDGSNFTLKIRSTKLEDSAMYFCASSERTSGNNEQYFGPGTRLTVT.

The V gene is TRBV14, the J gene TRBJ2-5; the D gene is possibly TRBD2 (6 bases). This CDR3 is built from 15 residues. V was shortened by 0 bases and J by 1 base, with 9 bases between the two germline ends. CDR1 and CDR2 from the germline V gene are SGHDN and FVKESK. CDR3 protein: CASSQDWGVQETQYF. The DNA for the CDR3 is TGTGCCAGCAGCCAAGATTGGGGGGTCCAAGAGACCCAGTACTTC.

The DNA for the CDR3 is TGTGCCAGCAGTTACTCGATCGGCGGGGGCACAGATACGCAGTATTTT. It encodes CASSYSIGGGTDTQYF. The chain joins TRBV6-2 or TRBV6-3 to TRBJ2-3; D perhaps matches TRBD2 (6 bases). The V gene lost 0 bases and the J gene lost 1 base, with 11 bases spanning the gap. There are 16 residues in the CDR3. Germline lookup yields CDR1 MNHEY and CDR2 SVGEGT.

V and J are TRBV13 and TRBJ2-4, with 9 bases lining up with TRBD1. Germline V gene sequence: CDR1 PRHDT, CDR2 FYEKMQ (reference sequence). The CDR3 is made up of 15 amino acids. V lost 6 bases to trimming and J lost 16 bases; unmatched junction nucleotides: 19. The CDR3 here is CASRLQGAAAYEHYF. The DNA for the CDR3 is TGTGCCAGCAGGCTACAGGGGGCCGCAGCCTACGAGCATTACTTC.

V is TRBV6-6 and J is TRBJ2-3; 7 bases match TRBD2. V dropped 8 bases and J dropped 2; count of bases not matched to a gene: 7. The CDR3 runs 14 residues. CDR1 and CDR2 from the germline V gene are MNHNY and SVGAGI (reference sequence). CDR3 amino acids: CASGGGRFTDTQYF. In DNA, the CDR3 is TGTGCCAGCGGGGGAGGGAGGTTCACAGATACGCAGTATTTT.

The count of this clonotype is one. The V call is TRBV29-1, the J call TRBJ2-5, with TRBD2 matching over 11 bases. The CDR3 runs to 13 residues. Trimming took 6 bases from V and 11 from J; bases not matched to a gene: 11. Germline CDR1 is SQVTM and CDR2 is ANQGSEA. The CDR3: CSVVLAGEYGQYF. CDR3 sequence (DNA): TGCAGCGTGGTACTAGCGGGAGAGTACGGGCAGTACTTC.

The chain is built from TRBV29-1 and TRBJ2-5; 7 nucleotides match TRBD1. In germline, CDR1 is SQVTM, CDR2 ANQGSEA. After removal of 5 bases from V and 11 bases from J, the junction contained 14 bases not matched to a gene. The CDR3 runs to 13 residues. CDR3 bases: TGCAGCGTTAGGGACAGCGCCTACAATGAGCAGTACTTC. Translated: CSVRDSAYNEQYF.

Only a few counts were recorded for this clonotype. The chain links TRBV4-1 to TRBJ2-5, with TRBD2 matching 9 bases. Germline V gives CDR1 MGHRA, CDR2 YSYEKL. Trimming removed 3 bases from V and 5 bases from J; junction bases left unmatched: 7. CDR3 length: 15 amino acids. CDR3 residues: CASSHKGLASETQYF. The CDR3, as DNA: TGCGCCAGCAGCCACAAGGGACTAGCTTCGGAGACCCAGTACTTC.

This clonotype was detected a few times. V usage is TRBV6-1 and J usage is TRBJ1-5; D is uncertain. The CDR3 is 11 residues long. V lost 4 bases and J 7 bases, leaving 5 bases between the germline ends. In germline, CDR1 is MNHNS, CDR2 SASEGT. The CDR3 loop reads CASSAEQPQHF. Here the CDR3 DNA reads TGTGCCAGCAGTGCAGAGCAGCCCCAGCATTTT.